A single T cell receptor (beta chain) is shown here with its context. TCRdb keeps only in-frame clones here, not all; method: immunoSEQ multiplex PCR. This sample has more than 150,000 clones, with more than 80% found just once. This record belongs to a study of blood T cell repertoires in COVID-19. Study-wide context: COVID-19 samples from acute and convalescent phases originated in the United States, Italy and Spain.

The length of the CDR3 is 15 residues. In germline, CDR1 is LNHNV, CDR2 YYDKDF (reference sequence). The V gene end was trimmed by 5 bases and the J gene end by 3 bases; junction bases not matched to a gene: 7. The sample comprised peripheral blood. The V gene is TRBV15, the J gene TRBJ2-7, with 10 bases identical to TRBD1. The sequence was collected from a woman between 35 and 50 years old with acute or convalescent COVID-19. The CDR3 loop reads CATSDPRDRGYEQYF. CDR3 in DNA: TGTGCCACCAGCGACCCCCGGGACAGGGGCTACGAGCAGTACTTC.